The 23 T cell receptor beta chains below were found in one sample sequenced in a study of post-analysis software for immune sequencing data. Study-wide results and limits: The five TRBV segments detected at higher frequency in patients than in controls included TRBV5-6, TRBV5-1 and TRBV20-1.

The TCR beta cDNA libraries contained unique molecular identifiers. TCRdb reanalysed the PCR reads using MiXCR and keeps one entry per CDR3 protein. Of roughly 580,000 distinct CDR3 sequences listed, about 44% are singletons. These receptors have no known antigen. The sample comprised blood. These TCRs come from a girl under 18 with multiple sclerosis.

V and J are TRBV4-1 and TRBJ1-2; 8 bases are shared with TRBD1. The CDR3 has 16 amino acids. J was trimmed by 2 bases and V by 0 bases; bases with no gene match: 5. The germline V gene has CDR1 MGHRA and CDR2 YSYEKL. The CDR3 loop is CASSQEARTGNYGYTF. CDR3 coding DNA: TGCGCCAGCAGCCAAGAGGCCAGGACAGGGAACTATGGCTACACCTTC.

This clonotype was seen a few times. The J gene is TRBJ2-4, the V gene TRBV27; D might be TRBD1 or TRBD2, each matching 5 bases. Germline assignment: CDR1 MNHEY and CDR2 SMNVEV (reference sequence). Trimming took off 4 bases at V and 6 bases at J, with 19 bases between the two ends. The CDR3 loop spans 16 amino acids. The CDR3: CASSSLGRGEGNIQYF. DNA of the CDR3: TGTGCCAGCAGTTCCCTGGGAAGGGGAGAAGGAAACATTCAGTACTTC.

This clonotype was counted only a few times. The chain carries TRBV27 and TRBJ2-5, with D tentatively TRBD2 (5 bases). The CDR3 consists of 14 residues. Germline V CDR1 and CDR2: MNHEY, SMNVEV (reference sequence). The ends were cut back, 3 bases at V and 4 bases at J, with 12 bases in the middle. The CDR3 sequence: CASSFDEGGETQYF. CDR3 nucleotides: TGTGCCAGCAGTTTTGATGAGGGCGGAGAGACCCAGTACTTC.

The table lists this clonotype with a few counts. The chain combines TRBV12-3 or TRBV12-4 with TRBJ2-1, with TRBD1 as a possible D gene (6 bases). This CDR3 region has 13 residues. V lost 5 bases and J 10 bases, leaving 15 bases between the germline ends. The CDR3 protein is CASSKDSLGEQFF. The CDR3 DNA is TGTGCCAGCAGTAAGGACAGCTTAGGAGAGCAGTTCTTC.

CDR3 region: CASRQGIDEKLFF. In DNA, the CDR3 is TGTGCCAGTAGGCAGGGGATCGACGAAAAACTGTTTTTT. The V and J genes are TRBV12-3 or TRBV12-4 and TRBJ1-4; D is perhaps TRBD1 (6 bases). Trimming removed 9 bases from V and 8 bases from J, with 16 bases in between. The CDR3 extends over 13 amino acids.

This clonotype was observed a few times. The V call is TRBV5-1, the J call TRBJ2-1, with 11 bases lining up with TRBD1. Germline V gene lookup returns CDR1 SGHRS and CDR2 YFSETQ. V shed 6 bases, J shed 8 bases, and the junction held 7 bases outside the gene matches. There are 14 residues in the CDR3. The CDR3 DNA sequence: TGCGCCAGCACCAACCGGACAGGGGGCTATGAGCAGTTCTTC. It specifies CASTNRTGGYEQFF.

The rearrangement uses TRBV9 and TRBJ1-4; no clear D gene. V lost 4 bases, J lost 3 bases, and 10 bases lay in between. The length of the CDR3 is 14 residues. Per the germline V gene, CDR1 is SGDLS and CDR2 is YYNGEE. CDR3 DNA sequence: TGTGCCAGCAGCCCCCCTGATGCTAATGAAAAACTGTTTTTT. Its protein is CASSPPDANEKLFF. The variable domain in full, completed from reference TRBV9 and TRBJ1-4, reads DSGVTQTPKHLITATGQRVTLRCSPRSGDLSVYWYQQSLDQGLQFLIQYYNGEERAKGNILERFSAQQFPDLHSELNLSSLELGDSALYFCASSPPDANEKLFFGSGTQLSVL.

This clonotype was observed a handful of times. The rearrangement links TRBV7-9 to TRBJ1-4, with D perhaps matching TRBD1 (6 bases). The V end was cut by 3 bases, the J end by 0 bases, with 11 bases between. In germline, CDR1 is SEHNR, CDR2 FQNEAQ (reference sequence). CDR3 length: 16 residues. CDR3 in amino acids: CASSFGGGPTNEKLFF. Here the CDR3 DNA reads TGTGCCAGCAGCTTTGGCGGGGGGCCAACTAATGAAAAACTGTTTTTT.

The CDR3 nucleotides are TGCAGTGCTGACCAGCGAGAAGCGGGGGCATACAATGAGCAGTTCTTC. The encoded protein is CSADQREAGAYNEQFF. This chain joins TRBV20-1 and TRBJ2-1; TRBD2 agrees at 8 bases. CDR1 is DFQATT and CDR2 is SNEGSKA in the germline V gene (reference sequence). The V gene end was trimmed by 5 bases and the J gene end by 4 bases; junction bases not matched to a gene: 13. This CDR3 has 16 residues.

Ten or more counts support this clonotype. The chain couples TRBV4-2 to TRBJ2-3, with TRBD2 as a possible D gene (5 bases). The CDR3 consists of 16 residues. Per germline, CDR1 LGHNA and CDR2 YNFKEQ. Trimming cost V 0 bases and J 7 bases, with 17 bases left between them. Written as DNA, the CDR3 is TGTGCCAGCAGCCAAGAGGGTGAGACGGACGGGAATACGCAGTATTTT. It translates to CASSQEGETDGNTQYF.

The chain uses TRBV6-2 or TRBV6-3 and TRBJ2-5; either TRBD1 or TRBD2 may fit D (5 bases each). The germline V and J ends were trimmed by 2 bases and 5 bases, with 9 bases remaining between them. Germline CDR1 reads MNHEY; CDR2 reads SVGEGT. The CDR3 sequence is 13 residues long. CDR3 loop: CASSYGGDETQYF. Written as DNA, the CDR3 is TGTGCCAGCAGTTACGGGGGAGATGAGACCCAGTACTTC.

J is TRBJ1-2 and V is TRBV6-5, with 8 bases fitting TRBD1. The CDR3 totals 14 residues. V was pared by 6 bases and J by 7 bases, with 10 bases of the junction left unmatched. Germline V gene lookup returns CDR1 MNHEY and CDR2 SVGAGI. CDR3 sequence: CASRSTAGGGGYTF. In DNA form, the CDR3 reads TGTGCCAGCAGGAGTACCGCAGGGGGCGGTGGCTACACCTTC.

The chain links TRBV12-3 or TRBV12-4 to TRBJ1-2, with D perhaps matching TRBD1 (5 bases). V lost 0 bases to trimming and J lost 8 bases, with 10 bases between them. The CDR3 is made up of 13 amino acids. The CDR3 DNA follows: TGTGCCAGCAGTTTAGCCAGGGCGGACGGCTACACCTTC. Protein: CASSLARADGYTF.

The rearrangement uses TRBV7-2 and TRBJ1-4; 7 bases fit TRBD1. J gave up 5 bases and V 3 bases, and 6 bases lay outside the gene matches. This CDR3 is built from 15 residues. CDR1 is SGHTA, CDR2 FQGNSA, per germline. CDR3 sequence (DNA): TGTGCCAGCAGCTTGGCCGGGACAGAGAATGAAAAACTGTTTTTT. Its translation: CASSLAGTENEKLFF.

This chain joins TRBV5-1 and TRBJ2-3, with 7 nucleotides matching TRBD1. The CDR3 has 15 amino acids. Germline lookup yields CDR1 SGHRS and CDR2 YFSETQ. The junction had 5 bases not matched to a gene; V was cut back by 4 bases and J by 0 bases. In DNA form, the CDR3 reads TGCGCCAGCAGCATGACAGGGTCTAGCACAGATACGCAGTATTTT. Translated: CASSMTGSSTDTQYF.

This clonotype has more than one count but fewer than ten. This sequence joins TRBV7-9 and TRBJ2-7; weak D call: TRBD2 (7 bases). The V end lost 5 bases, the J end lost 3 bases, and 17 bases lay between the germline ends. Germline CDR1 is SEHNR and CDR2 is FQNEAQ (reference sequence). The CDR3 contains 15 residues. The CDR3 region has the DNA TGTGCCAGCAGCCACGCCCAGCGGGACATCTACGAGCAGTACTTC. Translation: CASSHAQRDIYEQYF.

The J gene is TRBJ1-1, the V gene TRBV10-2; the match to TRBD1 covers 8 bases. The CDR3 length is 15 residues. Per germline, CDR1 WSHSY and CDR2 SAAADI. V was pared by 8 bases and J by 0 bases, with 8 bases of the junction left unmatched. CDR3 amino acids: CASGLGQEMNTEAFF. The CDR3 DNA reads as TGCGCCAGCGGCCTGGGACAGGAGATGAACACTGAAGCTTTCTTT.

This clonotype has only a few counts. The junction departs from germline at one end; a sequencing error may be responsible. CDR3 bases: TGTGCCAGCAGTTACGGGGGGAACCAGCAGTACTTT. Translating it yields CASSYGGNQQYF. This chain uses TRBV6-2 or TRBV6-3 with TRBJ2-7, with D tentatively TRBD2 (6 bases). Germline assignment: CDR1 MNHEY and CDR2 SVGEGT. The CDR3 is 12 amino acids.

The V and J genes are TRBV5-1 and TRBJ2-1; TRBD1 or TRBD2 may be the D gene (5 bases each). Germline V gives CDR1 SGHRS, CDR2 YFSETQ. This CDR3 comprises 14 residues. Trimming left V 0 bases short and J 7 bases short, with 11 bases between. The CDR3 bases are TGCGCCAGCAGCTTGGCGGGACCAAGTAATGAGCAGTTCTTC. Its protein is CASSLAGPSNEQFF. The full variable domain, completed using reference TRBV5-1 and TRBJ2-1, is KAGVTQTPRYLIKTRGQQVTLSCSPISGHRSVSWYQQTPGQGLQFLFEYFSETQRNKGNFPGRFSGRQFSNSRSEMNVSTLELGDSALYLCASSLAGPSNEQFFGPGTRLTVL.

The chain is built from TRBV28 and TRBJ1-2; 9 nucleotides agree with TRBD1. There are 16 residues in the CDR3. V was clipped by 5 bases and J by 4 bases; unmatched bases: 11. Germline lookup yields CDR1 MDHEN and CDR2 SYDVKM. The CDR3: CASSQPPGQGLYGYTF. The DNA of the CDR3 is TGTGCCAGCAGTCAACCTCCGGGACAGGGACTCTATGGCTACACCTTC.

As concerns this clonotype: Germline and junction disagree at one end, which may indicate a read error. V usage is TRBV29-1 and J usage is TRBJ1-2; D is unclear. In germline, CDR1 is SQVTM, CDR2 ANQGSEA. This CDR3 contains 12 residues. The CDR3 DNA follows: TGCAGCGTCCCTGGAGGGTCGAGTGGCTGCACCTTC. Its protein is CSVPGGSSGCTF.

The genes are TRBV12-3 or TRBV12-4 and TRBJ2-7; 11 nucleotides align to TRBD2. This CDR3 has 16 amino acids. J lost 7 bases, V lost 0 bases, and 8 bases had no gene match. The CDR3 DNA reads as TGTGCCAGCAGTTTAGCGCCACTAGCGGGGGCCGGTGAGCAGTACTTC. Amino acid sequence: CASSLAPLAGAGEQYF.

The chain has TRBV10-2 and TRBJ2-3, with D possibly matching TRBD2 (6 bases). Germline CDR1 and CDR2: WSHSY and SAAADI. The CDR3 runs 15 residues. Trimming took 7 bases from V and 7 from J, leaving 21 bases between them. The CDR3 nucleotides read TGCGCCAGCACCCATTCCGGGACTGCGAAGAATACGCAGTATTTT. Translation: CASTHSGTAKNTQYF.